A selection of T cell receptor beta chains follows, all from one sample in a study of T cells after yellow fever vaccination. TCRdb re-called the 5' RACE reads with MiXCR, one entry per CDR3 protein. The data hold roughly 74,000 distinct CDR3 sequences, with about 6.6% observed a single time. Sequencing was performed on CD8+ T cells sorted from PBMCs, taken 4 to 5 days after the first yellow fever vaccination. All receptors come from a man younger than 30 who received the YFV17D yellow fever vaccine. CDR3s include the opening cysteine and the closing phenylalanine or tryptophan. The order of the fields is V gene, J gene, clone size, D gene, CDR3 protein, CDR3 DNA. A D gene is named only where the DNA matches it firmly. Clone size, where shown, is once, few, many, or a class for clones that have expanded.

TRBV29-1	TRBJ2-2	many	.	CSVRGGGGNTGELFF	TGCAGCGTAAGGGGGGGAGGGGGCAACACCGGGGAGCTGTTTTTT
TRBV14	TRBJ2-5	few	TRBD2	CASQPGTSSWGETQYF	TGTGCCAGCCAACCCGGGACTAGCAGTTGGGGAGAGACCCAGTACTTC
TRBV20-1	TRBJ1-5	few	.	CSAPTRGWQGNQPQHF	TGCAGTGCTCCAACCCGGGGGTGGCAGGGAAATCAGCCCCAGCATTTT
TRBV4-1	TRBJ2-3	.	.	CASSPYPGTDTQYF	TGCGCCAGCAGCCCATACCCGGGGACAGATACGCAGTATTTT
TRBV6-5	TRBJ2-7	few	.	CASSFQGYYEQYF	TGTGCCAGCAGTTTCCAGGGCTACTACGAGCAGTACTTC
TRBV14	TRBJ1-2	many	.	CASSQTLQGRVNYGYTF	TGTGCCAGCAGCCAAACCCTTCAGGGGAGGGTTAACTATGGCTACACCTTC
TRBV11-2	TRBJ1-1	many	.	CASSPGRGANTEAFF	TGTGCCAGCAGCCCGGGTAGAGGGGCCAACACTGAAGCTTTCTTT
TRBV20-1	TRBJ1-2	.	TRBD1	CSATPTGENYGYTF	TGCAGTGCTACCCCGACAGGGGAAAACTATGGCTACACCTTC
TRBV6-2/TRBV6-3	TRBJ2-1	.	TRBD1	CASSEYRTGSYNEQFF	TGTGCCAGCAGCGAATACCGGACAGGGTCCTACAATGAGCAGTTCTTC
TRBV7-9	TRBJ2-5	.	TRBD1	CASSLAIRGPETQYF	TGTGCCAGCAGCTTAGCCATCAGGGGGCCGGAGACCCAGTACTTC
TRBV7-9	TRBJ2-1	.	TRBD1	CASSPPRGTRSYNEQFF	TGTGCCAGCAGCCCCCCCAGGGGGACGAGGTCCTACAATGAGCAGTTCTTC
TRBV7-9	TRBJ2-7	many	.	CASRKGSREQYF	TGTGCCAGCAGGAAAGGGTCTCGCGAGCAGTACTTC
TRBV11-2	TRBJ2-2	few	.	CASSLPPGQNTGELFF	TGTGCCAGCAGCCTCCCTCCGGGACAGAACACCGGGGAGCTGTTTTTT
TRBV6-5	TRBJ1-2	many	TRBD1	CASSRQGWSYTF	TGTGCCAGCAGCCGACAGGGTTGGAGCTACACCTTC
TRBV9	TRBJ1-1	.	.	CASSVGQTTEAFF	TGTGCCAGCAGCGTAGGACAGACTACTGAAGCTTTCTTT
TRBV10-2	TRBJ2-7	many	.	CASSHRTESYEQYF	TGCGCCAGCAGCCATAGGACAGAATCCTACGAGCAGTACTTC
TRBV28	TRBJ2-1	.	TRBD2	CASSPPLAGGQDEQFF	TGTGCCAGCAGCCCGCCGTTGGCGGGGGGGCAGGATGAGCAGTTCTTC
TRBV29-1	TRBJ1-1	few	.	CSSERGSEAFF	TGCAGCTCCGAGAGAGGAAGTGAAGCTTTCTTT
TRBV7-2	TRBJ2-2	few	.	CASCETAYLAGELFF	TGTGCCAGCTGTGAGACAGCCTATCTGGCCGGGGAGCTGTTTTTT
TRBV9	TRBJ2-5	many	TRBD2	CASSLAGGQETQYF	TGTGCCAGCAGCCTTGCGGGGGGCCAAGAGACCCAGTACTTC
TRBV10-3	TRBJ2-5	many	.	CAISGRGGPQETQYF	TGTGCCATCAGTGGAAGGGGGGGCCCCCAAGAGACCCAGTACTTC
TRBV5-4	TRBJ1-1	few	.	CASSLGGDTEAFF	TGTGCCAGCAGCTTAGGGGGAGACACTGAAGCTTTCTTT
TRBV5-6	TRBJ2-1	.	.	CASSLPGRMADNEQFF	TGTGCCAGCAGCTTACCGGGACGCATGGCCGACAATGAGCAGTTCTTC
TRBV2	TRBJ2-1	many	.	CASSVSTGWDEQFF	TGTGCCAGCAGTGTTTCGACAGGATGGGATGAGCAGTTCTTC